This TCR beta chain was profiled in a study of blood T cell repertoires in COVID-19. Clones were read by immunoSEQ multiplex PCR, and TCRdb kept only the in-frame ones, dropping some. This table holds roughly 61,000 clones, about 93% found once. By proportion, this clone is medium-sized. Germline CDR1 reads SGHVS; CDR2 reads FNYEAQ. Trimming at V came to 1 base and at J to 0 bases, leaving 3 bases not matched to a gene. This CDR3 spans 16 amino acids. The chain combines TRBV7-6 with TRBJ2-3; 8 nucleotides match TRBD2. Sequencing used peripheral blood. The clonotype originates from a man at least 80 years old with acute or convalescent COVID-19. CDR3 coding DNA: TGTGCCAGCAGCTTAGGGACTAGCCTTAGCACAGATACGCAGTATTTT. The encoded protein is CASSLGTSLSTDTQYF.